The 18 T cell receptor beta chains given below trace back to one sample, sequenced in a study of T cells after yellow fever vaccination. One entry per CDR3 protein, called by TCRdb with MiXCR from the 5' RACE reads. The sample holds some 120,000 distinct CDR3 sequences, around 9.8% seen once. Here the sequenced sample was CD8+ T cells sorted from PBMCs, taken on the day of the yellow fever booster vaccination. The receptor set was obtained from a man aged 18 to 30 who received the YFV17D yellow fever vaccine.

This clonotype has at least ten counts. The chain carries TRBV29-1 and TRBJ2-5; 8 nucleotides match TRBD1. Trimming removed 3 bases from V and 4 bases from J; junction bases left unmatched: 7. CDR1 is SQVTM and CDR2 is ANQGSEA in the germline V gene. The CDR3 is 14 amino acids. The CDR3 DNA follows: TGCAGCGTTGAGGCAGGGGGCGCGTCAGAGACCCAGTACTTC. Translating it yields CSVEAGGASETQYF.

The chain carries TRBV5-1 and TRBJ1-1, with a weak D call TRBD1 (5 bases). The CDR3 contains 19 residues. CDR1 and CDR2 from the germline V gene are SGHRS and YFSETQ. The V end was cut by 4 bases, the J end by 3 bases, with 28 bases between. The CDR3 bases are TGCGCCAGCAGCCCGCCGAGGATAGGGGACCCGCCGCGTTACACTGAAGCTTTCTTT. It is translated as CASSPPRIGDPPRYTEAFF.

The chain recombines TRBV5-4 with TRBJ2-1; 11 bases fit TRBD1. The CDR3 length is 16 residues. Trimming cost V 4 bases and J 8 bases; bases outside gene matches: 11. Germline loops: CDR1 SGHNT, CDR2 YYREEE (reference sequence). The CDR3 spells CASSNPDRGQSYEQFF. CDR3 nucleotides: TGTGCCAGCAGCAACCCGGACAGGGGGCAGAGCTATGAGCAGTTCTTC.

V gene TRBV3-1 combines with J gene TRBJ1-5; no firm D call. Germline V lookup: CDR1 LGHDT, CDR2 YNNKEL (reference sequence). CDR3 size: 15 residues. Deletions cut 1 base from V and 1 base from J, with 8 bases between. CDR3 coding DNA: TGTGCCAGCAGCCAAGGGCCGGGGAGCAATCAGCCCCAGCATTTT. Amino acid sequence: CASSQGPGSNQPQHF. Looking up the rest from reference TRBV3-1 and TRBJ1-5 gives the full variable domain: DTAVSQTPKYLVTQMGNDKSIKCEQNLGHDTMYWYKQDSKKFLKIMFSYNNKELIINETVPNRFSPKSPDKAHLNLHINSLELGDSAVYFCASSQGPGSNQPQHFGDGTRLSIL.

There are a few counts of this clonotype. The V call is TRBV6-2 or TRBV6-3, the J call TRBJ1-5; 7 bases agree with TRBD1. This CDR3 has 18 residues. V lost 0 bases and J lost 1; bases outside the gene matches: 9. Germline V gene data show CDR1 as MNHEY and CDR2 as SVGEGT. The CDR3 region is CASSYSSGQGESNQPQHF. The CDR3 nucleotides are TGTGCCAGCAGTTACTCGTCGGGGCAGGGGGAAAGCAATCAGCCCCAGCATTTT.

For the CDR3, the DNA is TGTGCCACCGACGGGGACAATGAGCAGTTCTTC. This encodes CATDGDNEQFF. The chain has TRBV24-1 and TRBJ2-1, with D maybe TRBD2 (5 bases). Germline CDR1 KGHDR, CDR2 SFDVKD. This CDR3 spans 11 amino acids. V dropped 9 bases and J dropped 5 bases, with 7 bases sitting between them.

The V and J genes are TRBV5-1 and TRBJ2-7; D is ambiguous. This CDR3 contains 15 residues. V was clipped by 5 bases and J by 0 bases, with 15 bases between them. Germline assignment: CDR1 SGHRS and CDR2 YFSETQ. Here the CDR3 reads CASSQDGISSYEQYV. CDR3 DNA sequence: TGCGCCAGCAGTCAAGACGGAATTAGCTCCTACGAGCAGTACGTC.

This clonotype turned up a few times. This sequence joins TRBV20-1 and TRBJ2-1, with D perhaps matching TRBD1 (6 bases). Germline CDR1 and CDR2: DFQATT and SNEGSKA (reference sequence). The V end was cut by 8 bases, the J end by 6 bases, with 17 bases between. The CDR3 totals 13 residues. In DNA, the CDR3 is TGCAGTCCTCAGGGGAATCGGTTCAATGAGCAGTTCTTC. Its translation: CSPQGNRFNEQFF.

This clonotype was counted at least ten times. The gene calls are TRBV29-1 and TRBJ2-3; 9 nucleotides align to TRBD1. The CDR3 contains 13 residues. V gave up 7 bases and J gave up 4 bases; unmatched junction bases: 6. CDR1 is SQVTM, CDR2 ANQGSEA, per germline. The DNA of the CDR3 is TGCAGCGGGCGGGACAGGGAACCAGATACGCAGTATTTT. Protein sequence: CSGRDREPDTQYF.

CDR3 region: CAVPGRGHRGYTF. The DNA of the CDR3 is TGTGCTGTTCCGGGACGGGGGCATCGCGGCTACACCTTC. The chain recombines TRBV2 with TRBJ1-2; D might be TRBD1 (6 bases). CDR1 is SNHLY and CDR2 is FYNNEI in the germline V gene. The CDR3 loop spans 13 amino acids.

This chain joins TRBV13 and TRBJ2-7; 7 nucleotides align to TRBD1. This CDR3 contains 15 residues. Unmatched junction bases numbered 14, after V lost 6 bases and J lost 6 bases. Germline V gene sequence: CDR1 PRHDT, CDR2 FYEKMQ (reference sequence). This CDR3 is CASSSNGGQLGEQYF. CDR3 nucleotides: TGTGCCAGCAGTTCCAATGGGGGACAGCTGGGCGAGCAGTACTTC.

This clonotype came up a few times. This rearrangement joins TRBV12-3 or TRBV12-4 to TRBJ2-5; D perhaps matches TRBD2 (5 bases). The V and J ends lost 2 bases and 7 bases respectively, with 8 bases between them. The CDR3 contains 12 residues. The CDR3 region is CASSLIRGTQYF. The CDR3 bases are TGTGCCAGCAGTTTAATTCGGGGGACCCAGTACTTC.

Only a few counts were recorded for this clonotype. V gene TRBV6-6 combines with J gene TRBJ2-1, with 7 bases fitting TRBD1. The V segment lost 3 bases and the J segment 15 bases; nucleotides outside the gene matches: 8. Germline CDR1 MNHNY, CDR2 SVGAGI (reference sequence). CDR3 length: 12 residues. The CDR3 protein is CASSYSTGAWFF. The CDR3 region has the DNA TGTGCCAGCAGTTATTCAACAGGGGCTTGGTTCTTC.

This clonotype was detected a few times. V is TRBV6-2 or TRBV6-3 and J is TRBJ1-5, with no clear D. Germline-derived CDR1 and CDR2 are MNHEY and SVGEGT. V was cut by 11 bases and J by 0 bases, with 11 bases left in between. CDR3 size: 13 residues. The CDR3 here is CASSAVSNQPQHF. For the CDR3, the DNA is TGTGCCTCCTCCGCGGTTAGCAATCAGCCCCAGCATTTT.

This clonotype was observed a few times. The chain links TRBV29-1 to TRBJ1-1; the match to TRBD1 covers 7 bases. The J segment lost 5 bases and the V segment lost 7 bases, leaving 10 bases of the junction unmatched. There are 13 residues in the CDR3. Germline assignment: CDR1 SQVTM and CDR2 ANQGSEA. The chain's CDR3 is CSARQGEETEAFF. CDR3 nucleotide sequence: TGCAGCGCCCGACAGGGTGAGGAAACTGAAGCTTTCTTT.

CDR3 in DNA: TGTGCCAGCAGCTCGGGACCGTTAGCCAAAAACATTCAGTACTTC. Its protein is CASSSGPLAKNIQYF. This sequence joins TRBV7-9 and TRBJ2-4; possibly TRBD1 or TRBD2 for D (5 bases each). The germline gives CDR1 SEHNR, CDR2 FQNEAQ (reference sequence). The CDR3 sequence is 15 residues long. The ends were cut back, 4 bases at V and 0 bases at J, with 10 bases in the middle.

This clonotype turned up a few times. The chain employs TRBV6-2 or TRBV6-3 and TRBJ2-1; D is perhaps TRBD1 or TRBD2 (7 bases each). Trimming removed 6 bases from V and 4 bases from J, with 16 bases in between. This CDR3 has 15 amino acids. The V gene's germline CDR1 is MNHEY and CDR2 SVGEGT. CDR3 coding DNA: TGTGCCAGCAGCCTACGACAGGGAGGGTACAATGAGCAGTTCTTC. This translates into CASSLRQGGYNEQFF.

The chain joins TRBV7-8 to TRBJ1-5; D possibly corresponds to TRBD1 (5 bases). This CDR3 contains 14 residues. V was shortened by 3 bases and J by 4 bases, with 10 bases between the two germline ends. Germline V gives CDR1 SGHVS, CDR2 FQNEAQ. DNA for the CDR3: TGTGCCAGCAGCTTGGGGACTGTTAATCAGCCCCAGCATTTT. It encodes CASSLGTVNQPQHF.